This T cell receptor beta chain stems from a study of prognosis after radiotherapy for stage I lung cancer. CDR3 length equals 13 residues. V was cut by 3 bases and J by 5 bases, with 11 bases left in between. The germline CDR1 and CDR2 sequences are DFQATT and SNEGSKA (reference sequence). From genomic DNA, two-round multiplex PCR was used to amplify TCR beta CDR3. During first-round PCR, primers specific to each TRBV and TRBJ gene were used. MiXCR, run by TCRdb on the multiplex PCR reads, gives a single entry per CDR3 protein. Found here are some 23,000 distinct CDR3 sequences, around 39% of them singletons; the top ten hold roughly 21%. This clonotype is termed medium-sized (0.01 to 0.1%).

The sample in question was PBMCs, obtained before or after stereotactic body radiation therapy (not recorded which). The genes are TRBV20-1 and TRBJ1-5; a weak D match, TRBD1 (6 bases). This TCR was sampled from a donor aged 50 or older with non-small cell lung cancer. The DNA of the CDR3 is TGCAGTGCTAGTGGGGGGGCGGATCAGCCCCAGCATTTT. Amino acid sequence: CSASGGADQPQHF.